Listed here is a single T cell receptor beta chain. The target of this receptor is not known. Per-base qualities were not stored, and no clone one base away is much larger. These data belong to a study of molecular identifiers for immune sequencing clone quantification (dated by TCRdb to the late 2010s). About the study as a whole: In a replicate experiment, RNA from roughly 20,000 or 100,000 naive CD8 T cells was split into five aliquots, four of which were sequenced. This methods study used CD8 T cells to benchmark TCR RNA copy counting and molecular-identifier clustering-based TCR repertoire sequencing (MIDCIRS).

Libraries of naive CD8 T cells were built from anywhere between roughly 19,000 and 1,000,000 sorted cells, with 10%, 30% or 50% of the purified RNA used. On a BD FACSAria II, naive CD8 T cells were FACS-sorted as CD8+CD4-CCR7+CD45RA+ and collected into RLT Plus buffer. Detection sensitivity was tested by spiking Jurkat RNA equal to approximately 9 TCR copies' worth into samples containing roughly 17,000-1,000,000 naive CD8 T cells. Enrichment of CD8 T cells was done with RosetteSep CD8+ T Cell Enrichment Cocktail plus Ficoll-Paque, and ACK red cell lysis came afterward. From the cysteine up to the phenylalanine, the CDR3 has a length of 16 residues. The entry retains the CDR3 DNA only, 48 bases that are in frame from base 1. Taken from the germline V gene, the CDR1 and CDR2 loops are SGHTA and FQGNSA. Trimming at the junction amounts to 4 bases on V and 9 bases on J, and the germline ends lie 24 bases apart.

Preparation of the library involved PCR. For sequencing, a NextSeq 500 was employed. Bulk TCR libraries were prepared as previously described, using TCR primers listed in Table S5. Total RNA was purified with the Qiagen AllPrep DNA/RNA kit. Before analysis, reads from multiple sequencing runs of the same library were pooled. Processing in the source paper ran as follows. Reads were retained only if their TCR constant sequence matched exactly, and those retained reads were trimmed to 150 nt and grouped according to their 12-nt molecular barcodes. Reads inside each barcode group were sub-clustered using a 15% Levenshtein threshold, and a quality-weighted consensus sequence was constructed for each RNA molecule. Non-functional sequences were excluded, and lower-count sequences lying one edit away from another sequence were also excluded. Based on fitting two negative binomial distributions, any barcode sub-cluster with under 20% of the maximum read count was discarded. TCRdb trimmed the raw reads at Q25, called clones with MiXCR and kept productive beta chains. Rows merge per CDR3 protein into single entries with the most common DNA and genes. TCRdb assigned the V and J calls; the authors' analysis was not used. This sample holds over 550,000 distinct CDR3 sequences; around 25% were observed only once. 0.7% to 0.95% of the sample comes from the top ten.

Broader findings and caveats from the paper: Modeling gave roughly 3 recovered TCR RNA copies per cell versus approximately 11 by digital PCR, implying roughly 30% capture efficiency. Highly expanded clone sizes could be underestimated if identical TCR molecules share a barcode. When barcode sub-clustering was left out, chimeric consensus sequences inflated TCR diversity, with chimeras reaching as high as 47%. In CMV-specific effector cells, clones with more than 20 RNA copies accounted for over 99% of molecules, whereas in naive cells such clones accounted for under 1%. Spiked-in Jurkat TCR RNA equivalent to a single cell was reported to be detectable even among fewer than 1.2 million naive CD8 T cells. Naive libraries contained spiked-in Jurkat TCR RNA (10 copies' worth), which is not part of the donor repertoire.

This clonotype originated in a human donor in good health. Some libraries in this study had Jurkat cell RNA spiked in. Recombination joined TRBV7-2 with TRBJ2-5; the D region may be TRBD1 or TRBD2, each matching 7 bases equally. Input material: naive CD8+ T cells from blood, with Jurkat cell RNA spiked in. In light of the paper, this sample's cell subset or site label describes: FACS-sorted CD8+CD4-CCR7+CD45RA+ naive T cells. At the DNA level, the sequence is TGTGCCAGCAGCTCCCCCCGGGACAGACGGGGGGAGCCCCAGTACTTC. Translated, it gives CASSSPRDRRGEPQYF.